This T cell receptor (beta chain) was identified in a study of response to subunit inactivated influenza vaccine. TCRdb passed the RT-PCR reads through MiXCR, listing each CDR3 protein once. The data show 400,000 to 650,000 distinct CDR3 sequences, approximately 7.7% seen once. Study-level findings and limits: Seasonal influenza vaccination, on each occasion, was suggested by the authors to recruit few new T cells.

As concerns this clonotype: Its matching antigen is unknown.

This CDR3 has 14 residues. V lost 5 bases to trimming and J lost 4 bases; unmatched junction nucleotides: 5. Germline CDR1 reads SGHTA; CDR2 reads FQGNSA. This sequence joins TRBV7-2 and TRBJ2-5; the match to TRBD1 covers 9 bases. The starting material was PBMCs from blood, obtained around 25 months after vaccination. The receptor was isolated from a man between 50 and 69 years old who received an inactivated influenza vaccine. The DNA of the CDR3 is TGTGCCAGCAGCCGGACAGGGGAGATAGAGACCCAGTACTTC. As protein: CASSRTGEIETQYF.